This TCR beta chain was captured in a study of cytomegalovirus exposure and HLA in healthy donors. Researchers ran the PCR with 60 Vbeta and 13 Jbeta primers. The table came from immunoSEQ multiplex PCR; TCRdb's copy has only in-frame clones and leaves some out. The profile covers around 150,000 clones, with 55% to 75% appearing a single time and roughly 4% taken by the ten largest. CDR3 size: 12 residues. The V and J ends lost 3 bases and 10 bases respectively, with 10 bases between them. CDR1 and CDR2 from the germline V gene are SGHTA and FQGNSA. In this sample, this clone turned up a few times. Sample: PBMCs. This receptor was obtained from a man aged 45-60 years in good health and CMV-seropositive. V is TRBV7-2 and J is TRBJ2-1, with TRBD2 as a possible D gene (6 bases). This CDR3 reads CASSFTEGEQFF. The CDR3 DNA is TGTGCCAGCAGCTTTACGGAGGGAGAGCAGTTCTTC.